The T cell receptor (beta chain) under discussion was sequenced for a study of CD8+CD57+ T cells in acquired aplastic anemia. Looking at the study overall: Recorded DNA amounts for sorted CD4+ and CD8+ cells had an average of approximately 2.9 ug. Sequencing produced an average of roughly 11 million reads per healthy donor for CD4+ cells.

Per germline, CDR1 MNHNS and CDR2 SASEGT. Trimming shortened V by 6 bases and J by 2 bases, and 17 bases separated the two germline ends. CDR3 length equals 16 residues. Investigators profiled TCR beta VDJ and CDR3 from genomic DNA template. In TCRdb, the reads were re-called with MiXCR into one record per CDR3 protein. The table shows about 180,000 distinct CDR3 sequences, with less than 55% occurring only once. This clonotype was seen a handful of times. The receptor's source is a human donor in good health. The chain uses TRBV6-1 and TRBJ1-3, with D tentatively TRBD1 (6 bases). The sequenced material came from sorted CD4+, CD8+, or CD8+CD57+ T cells (not recorded which) from PBMCs. CDR3: CASRWTDRLAGNTIYF. The CDR3 nucleotides read TGTGCCAGCAGATGGACCGACAGGTTAGCTGGAAACACCATATATTTT.